The rows below give T cell receptor beta chains drawn from one sample of a study of cytomegalovirus exposure and HLA in healthy donors. Some clones are missing from TCRdb's copy, which holds only in-frame ones; the method was immunoSEQ multiplex PCR. The profile shows about 150,000 clones, about 74% of them singletons. Sequenced input: PBMCs. All receptors derive from a woman between 40 and 55 years old in good health and CMV-seronegative. CDR3s include the opening cysteine and the closing phenylalanine or tryptophan. A D gene is named only where the DNA matches it firmly. Only some rows state a clone size, as once, few, many or a class for expanded clones.

J gene | V gene | clone size | D gene | CDR3 DNA | CDR3 protein
TRBJ1-3 | TRBV29-1 | . | . | TGCAGCGCCGAGCCCCGCGGGGGAAACACCATATATTTT | CSAEPRGGNTIYF
TRBJ1-4 | TRBV7-8 | once | . | TGTGCCAGCAGCTTAGAATTCTTAGGACGGGGTGAAAAACTGTTTTTT | CASSLEFLGRGEKLFF
TRBJ2-7 | TRBV4-2 | few | TRBD1 | TGTGCCAGCAGCCGACCGGGACAGGGGGCAAACGAGCAGTACTTC | CASSRPGQGANEQYF
TRBJ1-4 | TRBV7-9 | . | . | TGTGCCAGCAGCTTATCCGTGGCACCAACTAATGAAAAACTGTTTTTT | CASSLSVAPTNEKLFF
TRBJ2-2 | TRBV9 | . | . | TGTGCCAGCACCCCAGGGGCAGGGTCCGCCGGGGAGCTGTTTTTT | CASTPGAGSAGELFF
TRBJ1-3 | TRBV6-5 | . | . | TGTGCCAGCAGTTACTCGACCGGGAGCTCTGGAAACACCATATATTTT | CASSYSTGSSGNTIYF
TRBJ2-1 | TRBV2 | . | . | TGTGCCAGCAGTCCAACTCTCCGGGATGAGCAGTTCTTC | CASSPTLRDEQFF
TRBJ1-2 | TRBV16 | . | TRBD1 | TGTGCCAGCATCTTTACTTTGGGACAGAACTATGGCTACACCTTC | CASIFTLGQNYGYTF
TRBJ1-1 | TRBV6-5 | . | TRBD1 | TGTGCCAGTGGACGGGACAGGGACACTGAAGCTTTCTTT | CASGRDRDTEAFF
TRBJ2-7 | TRBV5-1 | . | . | TGCGCCAGCGGCTCGGGTGGCGGCCCCTACGAGCAGTACTTC | CASGSGGGPYEQYF
TRBJ2-3 | TRBV10-3 | . | . | TGTGCCACTACCGAGGGAGCTAGCACAGATACGCAGTATTTT | CATTEGASTDTQYF
TRBJ2-7 | TRBV6-6 | . | . | TGTGCCAGCAGTTCCCCCGTCACGGGGGTCAACTACGAGCAGTACTTC | CASSSPVTGVNYEQYF
TRBJ1-5 | TRBV29-1 | few | . | TGCAGCGTTGCCGGGAATAGCAATCAGCCCCAGCATTTT | CSVAGNSNQPQHF
TRBJ2-7 | TRBV6-6 | . | TRBD1 | TGTGCCAGCAGTATAGGGGGCACCTACGAGCAGTACTTC | CASSIGGTYEQYF
TRBJ2-2 | TRBV21-1 | . | . | TGTGCCAGCAGCAAAGGGACAGGGGCCAACACCGGGGAGCTGTTTTTT | CASSKGTGANTGELFF
TRBJ2-7 | TRBV10-3 | once | TRBD2 | TGTGCCATCACGGGGGGATCTTCGTACGAGCAGTACTTC | CAITGGSSYEQYF
TRBJ1-1 | TRBV6-5 | few | . | TGTGCCAGCAGAAGACAGACGGGTGAAGCTTTCTTT | CASRRQTGEAFF
TRBJ2-1 | TRBV27 | . | TRBD2 | TGTGCCAGCAGCCTTACTAGCGGGTCTTACAATGAGCAGTTCTTC | CASSLTSGSYNEQFF
TRBJ2-7 | TRBV7-2 | few | TRBD1 | TGTGCCAGCAGCCGCTACGGCTCGGACAGGAGAGAGTACTTC | CASSRYGSDRREYF
TRBJ2-3 | TRBV5-1 | . | TRBD2 | TGCGCCAGCAGCTTGGTTGGCGGGGGAGGGGATACGCAGTATTTT | CASSLVGGGGDTQYF
TRBJ2-1 | TRBV5-6 | . | TRBD2 | TGTGCCAGCAGCTTGCCCCGTGGTAGCGGGAGAGGGGTAGGAGGGCAGTTCTTC | CASSLPRGSGRGVGGQFF
TRBJ2-7 | TRBV4-1 | . | . | TGCGCCAGCAGCCAAGAACCCATACAGGGCCAAGACGAGCAGTACTTC | CASSQEPIQGQDEQYF
TRBJ2-3 | TRBV25-1 | . | TRBD1 | TGTGCCAGCAGCGCCCACAGGGGGCAAGATACGCAGTATTTT | CASSAHRGQDTQYF
TRBJ2-7 | TRBV28 | . | TRBD1 | TGTGCCAGCAGTTCCCCGACCGGGACAGAGCATAATGCCTACGAGCAGTACTTC | CASSSPTGTEHNAYEQYF
TRBJ2-3 | TRBV9 | . | TRBD1 | TGTGCCAGCAGCGTCGGGACAGCTTCTAGCACAGATACGCAGTATTTT | CASSVGTASSTDTQYF
TRBJ1-2 | TRBV29-1 | . | TRBD1 | TGCAGCGTGCCACAGGGGGCGCGTGGCTACACCTTC | CSVPQGARGYTF
TRBJ1-4 | TRBV5-4 | few | . | TGTGCCAGCAGCTGGGGAGGGGGTAATGAAAAACTGTTTTTT | CASSWGGGNEKLFF
TRBJ1-1 | TRBV4-2 | . | . | TGTGCCAGCAGCCCTCAAGGGGAGGGGACTGAAGCTTTCTTT | CASSPQGEGTEAFF
TRBJ1-1 | TRBV2 | . | TRBD1 | TGTGCCAGCAGATACGGGACAGGAGCCGTGGGCACTGAAGCTTTCTTT | CASRYGTGAVGTEAFF
TRBJ1-1 | TRBV7-8 | few | TRBD1 | TGTGCCAGCAGCCCCACGGGACAGCCGCGGAGAACTGAAGCTTTCTTT | CASSPTGQPRRTEAFF
TRBJ1-2 | TRBV2 | . | . | TGTGCCAGCATCGGACTGAGCTATGGCTACACCTTC | CASIGLSYGYTF
TRBJ2-7 | TRBV5-4 | . | . | TGTGCCAGCAGCTTGGGTAGCGGCTACGAGCAGTACTTC | CASSLGSGYEQYF
TRBJ1-1 | TRBV19 | . | . | TGTGCCAGTAGTAGTCAGTACACTGAAGCTTTCTTT | CASSSQYTEAFF
TRBJ2-3 | TRBV5-4 | few | . | TGTGCCAGCAGCTTGGATTCATCCACAGATACGCAGTATTTT | CASSLDSSTDTQYF
TRBJ2-1 | TRBV5-4 | . | TRBD2 | TGTGCCAGCAGCTTACTAGCGGGAGAGAATGAGCAGTTCTTC | CASSLLAGENEQFF
TRBJ2-1 | TRBV9 | . | TRBD2 | TGTGCCAGCAGCGCCGTCTCACGGGAGGCCTTTGAGCAGTTCTTC | CASSAVSREAFEQFF
TRBJ2-3 | TRBV6-1 | medium-sized | TRBD2 | TGTGCCAGCAGTGAGAGAGCGGGAGATGGCACAGATACGCAGTATTTT | CASSERAGDGTDTQYF
TRBJ2-2 | TRBV11-2 | . | TRBD2 | TGTGCCAGCAGCTTAGAAGGGCGACTAGCGAGCACCGGGGAGCTGTTTTTT | CASSLEGRLASTGELFF
TRBJ2-2 | TRBV27 | . | . | TGTGCCAGCAGTTTAGCCAGCGGGTCTTACACCGGGGAGCTGTTTTTT | CASSLASGSYTGELFF
TRBJ2-3 | TRBV6-1 | . | . | TGTGCCAGCAGTGAAGCTAGGGGTAGTGATTTT | CASSEARGSDF
TRBJ2-3 | TRBV7-9 | . | . | TGTGCCAGCACCAACTTGGACAGATCCACAGATACGCAGTATTTT | CASTNLDRSTDTQYF
TRBJ1-4 | TRBV7-9 | . | TRBD1 | TGTGCCAGCAGCCCACCCTACAGGGGCCGAGATGAAAAACTGTTTTTT | CASSPPYRGRDEKLFF
TRBJ1-1 | TRBV5-1 | once | . | TGCGCCAGCAGCTTGGGCCCGGGGGCTGAAGCTTTCTTT | CASSLGPGAEAFF
TRBJ1-2 | TRBV27 | . | . | TGTGCCAGCAGTTTAAGCGATACCAACTATGGCTACACCTTC | CASSLSDTNYGYTF
TRBJ2-3 | TRBV29-1 | few | TRBD1 | TGCAGCGTTCAGGTGGGGACAGGGGGCATAACAGATACGCAGTATTTT | CSVQVGTGGITDTQYF
TRBJ2-1 | TRBV6-6 | . | . | TGTGCCAGCAGTTACTCGAGCACGAGTGAATTCTTC | CASSYSSTSEFF
TRBJ2-5 | TRBV6-5 | . | TRBD1 | TGTGCCAGCAGCCGCCCGGGACAGCAAGAGACCCAGTACTTC | CASSRPGQQETQYF
TRBJ1-2 | TRBV2 | once | . | TGTGCCAGCAGTGGAGAGGGCTATGGCTACACCTTC | CASSGEGYGYTF
TRBJ2-6 | TRBV27 | once | . | TGTGCCAGCTCAGGACAATCTGGGGCCAACGTCCTGACTTTC | CASSGQSGANVLTF
TRBJ1-4 | TRBV28 | . | . | TGTGCCAGCAATGAGGGGGCTAATGAAAAACTGTTTTTT | CASNEGANEKLFF
TRBJ1-2 | TRBV5-1 | few | . | TGCGCCAGCAGCTTGGAGGGGTCAGGGGTCTATGGCTACACCTTC | CASSLEGSGVYGYTF